A single sample gave rise to the 4 T cell receptor beta chains below, sequenced in a study of cytomegalovirus exposure and HLA in healthy donors. Generated by immunoSEQ multiplex PCR, the TCRdb table keeps only in-frame clones and is missing some. This table has about 50,000 clones, 85% to 95% appearing once. Input material: PBMCs. These TCRs come from a man aged 18 to 30 in good health and CMV-seronegative.

A note on this clone: Its ends do not fully match the called genes, so a read error is possible. The CDR3 is CASSVDEGTGIGRF. The CDR3, as DNA: TGTGCCAGCAGCGTAGATGAAGGGACAGGGATCGGGAGGTTT. This chain links TRBV9 with TRBJ1-1; 9 bases match TRBD1. Germline V gene sequence: CDR1 SGDLS, CDR2 YYNGEE. The CDR3 has 14 amino acids.

CDR3 amino acids: CASSPGRGNTEAFF. The CDR3, as DNA: TGTGCCAGCTCACCAGGGAGAGGGAACACTGAAGCTTTCTTT. The chain uses TRBV18 and TRBJ1-1; D is unresolved. CDR3 length: 14 amino acids. V gave up 2 bases and J gave up 1 base, with 8 bases separating them. Germline CDR1 is KGHSH and CDR2 is LQKENI.

The rearrangement joins TRBV28 to TRBJ2-2; 7 nucleotides align to TRBD2. J gave up 1 base and V 4 bases, and 6 bases lay outside the gene matches. The CDR3 length is 16 residues. Germline CDR1 is MDHEN and CDR2 is SYDVKM. CDR3 sequence (DNA): TGTGCCAGCAGTTCCACCGGGACTAAGAACACCGGGGAGCTGTTTTTT. Translating it yields CASSSTGTKNTGELFF.

The chain combines TRBV7-9 with TRBJ2-3, with D possibly TRBD2 on 6 matching bases. V was trimmed by 5 bases and J by 1 base, leaving 13 bases between them. This CDR3 is 15 amino acids long. Germline V gene sequence: CDR1 SEHNR, CDR2 FQNEAQ (reference sequence). The CDR3 here is CASSNRGGGTDTQYF. The CDR3 DNA reads as TGTGCCAGCAGCAACCGGGGCGGGGGCACAGATACGCAGTATTTT.